The T cell receptor beta chain under discussion was sequenced for a study of blood T cell repertoires in COVID-19. Germline assignment: CDR1 MNHEY and CDR2 SMNVEV (reference sequence). Deletions cut 0 bases from V and 12 bases from J, with 24 bases between. There are 17 residues in the CDR3. Methods used by the authors: Reference gene primers were amplified, and this amplification served to estimate nucleated cell counts. The method was immunoSEQ multiplex PCR; TCRdb's version includes in-frame clones alone and lacks a portion of them. V and J calls and clone size follow that table, whereas D and trimming were derived from the DNA. The repertoire has 150,000 or so clones, around 84% of them found once; the top ten carry around two fifths.

The chain is built from TRBV27 and TRBJ2-1; a weak D match, TRBD2 (5 bases). This clonotype originated in a human donor in a cohort sampled during active COVID-19. Sequencing used peripheral blood. As DNA, the CDR3 is TGTGCCAGCAGTTTATCGAGGTGGAGCGGCCGTCAATTGGGGCAGTTCTTC. Protein product: CASSLSRWSGRQLGQFF.